Listed here are 14 T cell receptor beta chains from one sample, sequenced in a study of control samples from healthy donors and cancer patients. Profiling relied on immunoSEQ multiplex PCR, and the TCRdb table lists in-frame clones only, not all of them. The data contain approximately 130,000 clones, more than 75% of them seen just once; the ten biggest clones take up approximately 2.9%. Sequenced: blood. The receptors originated from a man in his sixties in good health.

The V gene is TRBV5-8, the J gene TRBJ1-2; D gene unclear. Per the germline V gene, CDR1 is SGHTS and CDR2 is YDEGEE. This CDR3 has 14 residues. The ends were cut back, 0 bases at V and 8 bases at J, with 14 bases in the middle. CDR3 residues: CASSLAPSHPGYTF. The CDR3 DNA follows: TGTGCCAGCAGCTTGGCCCCGTCCCATCCCGGCTACACCTTC. The entire variable domain, with the rest obtained from reference TRBV5-8 and TRBJ1-2, is as follows: EAGVTQSPTHLIKTRGQQATLRCSPISGHTSVYWYQQALGLGLQFLLWYDEGEERNRGNFPPRFSGRQFPNYSSELNVNALELEDSALYLCASSLAPSHPGYTFGSGTRLTVV.

The chain recombines TRBV28 with TRBJ1-1, with 9 bases fitting TRBD1. CDR3 length equals 15 residues. J gave up 5 bases and V 5 bases, and 9 bases lay outside the gene matches. Per the germline V gene, CDR1 is MDHEN and CDR2 is SYDVKM. The CDR3 region has the DNA TGTGCCAGCAGTCCCCGGGACAGGGAATGGACTGAAGCTTTCTTT. Protein sequence: CASSPRDREWTEAFF.

This chain links TRBV25-1 with TRBJ2-2; TRBD2 is a possible D gene (5 bases). CDR3 length equals 17 residues. V lost 7 bases to trimming and J lost 6 bases, with 24 bases between them. Germline V gives CDR1 MGHDK, CDR2 SYGVNS. The CDR3 region has the DNA TGTGCCAGCAACCTAGGTGGGAGTATGGGGTACGCCGGGGAGCTGTTTTTT. This gives the protein CASNLGGSMGYAGELFF.

V and J are TRBV5-5 and TRBJ2-7, with D perhaps TRBD1 (6 bases). Germline CDR1 is SGHKS and CDR2 is YYEKEE (reference sequence). Trimming removed 4 bases at V and 1 base at J, with 12 bases between. The CDR3 is 14 residues long. The CDR3 DNA reads TGTGCCAGCAGCCGGACAGCCAATTCCTACGAGCAGTACTTC. It encodes CASSRTANSYEQYF.

The genes are TRBV7-2 and TRBJ1-4; D may be TRBD1 (6 bases). Germline lookup yields CDR1 SGHTA and CDR2 FQGNSA. V lost 0 bases and J lost 3, with 8 bases in between. This CDR3 has 15 residues. The CDR3, as DNA: TGTGCCAGCAGCTTAGCGTGGACAGCTAATGAAAAACTGTTTTTT. It codes for CASSLAWTANEKLFF.

The chain links TRBV6-1 to TRBJ1-2; D remains unclear. From germline, CDR1 is MNHNS and CDR2 SASEGT. The CDR3 contains 13 residues. V was cut by 3 bases and J by 7 bases, with 12 bases left in between. The CDR3 region is CASSDRFWGGYTF. The CDR3 nucleotides are TGTGCCAGCAGTGACAGGTTCTGGGGTGGCTACACCTTC.

The V call is TRBV6-5, the J call TRBJ1-6; D not resolved. Trimming cost V 6 bases and J 0 bases, with 9 bases left between them. Germline V lookup: CDR1 MNHEY, CDR2 SVGAGI. The CDR3 covers 15 residues. The CDR3 nucleotides read TGTGCCAGCAGGAAGCTAAGCTCCTATAATTCACCCCTCCACTTT. Residues: CASRKLSSYNSPLHF.

This clone appeared a few times. The chain joins TRBV7-2 to TRBJ2-5; the D gene is possibly TRBD1 (5 bases). Germline CDR1 and CDR2: SGHTA and FQGNSA. V lost 2 bases and J lost 0, with 10 bases in between. The CDR3 is 15 residues long. The DNA for the CDR3 is TGTGCCAGCAGCTTAATCGCAGGGTACCAAGAGACCCAGTACTTC. Residues: CASSLIAGYQETQYF.

V is TRBV27 and J is TRBJ1-4; 7 bases line up with TRBD1. Germline V CDR1 and CDR2: MNHEY, SMNVEV (reference sequence). The CDR3 is 13 amino acids. J gave up 10 bases and V 7 bases, and 9 bases lay outside the gene matches. The chain's CDR3 is CASKLQGQGKLFF. The CDR3 DNA follows: TGTGCCAGCAAATTACAGGGGCAAGGAAAACTGTTTTTT.

This clone was seen just once. This chain joins TRBV2 and TRBJ2-1, with D possibly matching TRBD2 (7 bases). The germline V gene has CDR1 SNHLY and CDR2 FYNNEI. The germline V and J ends were trimmed by 3 bases and 6 bases, with 15 bases remaining between them. The CDR3 runs 15 residues. The CDR3 DNA sequence: TGTGCCAGCAGTGATCCCGGGGGGCTGGGCAATGAGCAGTTCTTC. Its translation is CASSDPGGLGNEQFF.

This clone was picked up one time. The rearrangement links TRBV3-1 (or the pseudogene TRBV3-2) to TRBJ2-5; TRBD1 or TRBD2 may be the D gene (5 bases each). V was trimmed by 5 bases and J by 4 bases, leaving 20 bases between them. Germline loops: CDR1 LGHDT, CDR2 YNNKEL (reference sequence). CDR3 length: 16 amino acids. In DNA form, the CDR3 reads TGTGCCAGCAGCTTCAAGGCCCTCTTGAGGGGAGAGACCCAGTACTTC. Translating gives CASSFKALLRGETQYF.

The chain recombines TRBV7-9 with TRBJ2-5, with D tentatively TRBD2 (6 bases). Deletions cut 3 bases from V and 5 bases from J, with 16 bases between. CDR1 SEHNR and CDR2 FQNEAQ come from the germline V gene (reference sequence). The CDR3 extends over 15 amino acids. This CDR3 reads CASSFFGGEGETQYF. The CDR3, as DNA: TGTGCCAGCAGCTTTTTCGGGGGAGAGGGGGAGACCCAGTACTTC.

The chain carries TRBV10-1 and TRBJ2-7; TRBD1 aligns across 10 bases. Germline values: CDR1 WNHNN, CDR2 SYGVQD (reference sequence). This CDR3 region has 15 residues. The junction had 7 bases not matched to a gene; V was cut back by 8 bases and J by 0 bases. The CDR3: CASGPGQGLSYEQYF. CDR3 nucleotide sequence: TGCGCCAGCGGCCCGGGACAGGGGCTCTCCTACGAGCAGTACTTC.

The genes are TRBV2 and TRBJ1-3; perhaps TRBD1 as D (5 bases). Looked up from germline, CDR1 is SNHLY and CDR2 is FYNNEI. V lost 4 bases, J lost 2 bases, and 9 bases lay in between. The CDR3 loop spans 14 amino acids. This CDR3 is CASSVGDTGNTIYF. Here the CDR3 DNA reads TGTGCCAGCAGTGTGGGGGATACTGGAAACACCATATATTTT.